The present entry profiles one TCR beta chain with its context. The data stem from a study of early T cells in non-severe SARS-CoV-2 infection. Study background: The study sequenced bulk RNA from unsorted whole blood, with chains unpaired.

V dropped 1 base and J dropped 5 bases, with 11 bases sitting between them. Germline V lookup: CDR1 MNHEY, CDR2 SMNVEV (reference sequence). CDR3 size: 14 residues. Via MiXCR, TCRdb re-called the 5' RACE reads, giving one row per CDR3 protein. The profile covers about 50,000 distinct CDR3 sequences, with under 7.5% appearing a single time and 5.5% to 8% taken by the ten largest. This sample comprised whole blood, obtained at baseline. This TCR derives from an adult who was a healthcare worker with PCR-confirmed SARS-CoV-2 infection or an uninfected control (not recorded which). The V call is TRBV27, the J call TRBJ2-5; D call uncertain. The CDR3: CASSLFPKRETQYF. CDR3 in DNA: TGTGCCAGCAGTTTATTCCCGAAGAGGGAGACCCAGTACTTC.